This TCR beta chain is from a study of CD8 T cells in Susac syndrome. The authors sequenced TCR beta from blood CD8+ and CD4+ T cells. Negative isolation was used for CD8+ and CD4+ T cells, and FACS enrichment was applied to TEMRA cells. cDNA came from approximately 0.5 to 1 ug RNA primed by random hexamers. Across 54 Vbeta and 13 Jbeta, TCR beta CDR3 was amplified with immunoSEQ multiplex PCR. Each CDR3 protein gets one entry after TCRdb re-called the immunoSEQ multiplex PCR reads with MiXCR. This table holds 150,000 to 200,000 distinct CDR3 sequences, roughly 92% found once. The material sequenced was CD4+ T cells from PBMCs. The sequence was obtained from a human donor with multiple sclerosis.

CDR3 in DNA: TGCGCCAGCAGTGCAGGGGGCTCGTACGAGCAGTACTTC. It encodes CASSAGGSYEQYF. The chain carries TRBV10-1 and TRBJ2-7; 8 bases map to TRBD1. The CDR3 is made up of 13 amino acids. Germline CDR1 WNHNN, CDR2 SYGVQD (reference sequence). V gave up 4 bases and J gave up 4 bases; unmatched junction bases: 3.